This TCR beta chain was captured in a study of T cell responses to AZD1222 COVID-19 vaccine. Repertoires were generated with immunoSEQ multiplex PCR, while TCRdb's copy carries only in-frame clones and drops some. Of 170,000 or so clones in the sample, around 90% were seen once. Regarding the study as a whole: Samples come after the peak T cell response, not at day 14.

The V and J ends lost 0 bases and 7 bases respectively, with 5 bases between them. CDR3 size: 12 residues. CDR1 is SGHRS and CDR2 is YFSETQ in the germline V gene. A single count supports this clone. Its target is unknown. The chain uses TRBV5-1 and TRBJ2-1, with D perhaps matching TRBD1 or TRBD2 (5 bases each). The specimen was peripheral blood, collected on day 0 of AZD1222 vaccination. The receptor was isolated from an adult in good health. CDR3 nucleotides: TGCGCCAGCAGCTTGGGGGGGAATGAGCAGTTCTTC. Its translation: CASSLGGNEQFF.